What follows describes a single T cell receptor (beta chain). Cohorts were determined from participant-reported clinical history. People in the exposed group encountered a COVID-19 case within 2 weeks before entering the study. J was trimmed by 0 bases and V by 4 bases; bases with no gene match: 7. The CDR3 totals 16 residues. Per the germline V gene, CDR1 is SGHKS and CDR2 is YYEKEE (reference sequence). This specimen comes from a study of blood T cell repertoires in COVID-19. About the research overall: Sites across the United States, Italy and Spain contributed samples from acute and convalescent COVID-19.

Only in-frame clones appear in the TCRdb table, and some are missing; sequencing was by immunoSEQ multiplex PCR. This sample yields roughly 190,000 clones, of which about four fifths are seen a single time; 3% to 3.5% belongs to the top ten. Sequencing input: PBMCs or T cells enriched from blood (not recorded which). The chain couples TRBV5-5 to TRBJ1-3; 7 bases are a match to TRBD1. The receptor's source is a woman aged 25-40 years who had been exposed to COVID-19. The CDR3 DNA reads TGTGCCAGCAGCCCCGTACGACAGGGCTCTGGAAACACCATATATTTT. It is translated as CASSPVRQGSGNTIYF.